This T cell receptor (beta chain) was sequenced in a study of monozygotic twins with inflammatory bowel disease. TCRdb re-called the 5' RACE reads and shows each CDR3 protein once, DNA omitted. This sample contains 350,000 to 500,000 distinct CDR3 sequences. The CDR3 is made up of 15 amino acids. Germline loops: CDR1 SGHKS, CDR2 YYEKEE (reference sequence). Sequenced sample: blood. The TCR was taken from a human donor with ulcerative colitis or Crohn's disease, or a healthy co-twin of an affected twin (not recorded which). The rearrangement joins TRBV5-5 to TRBJ2-3. The CDR3 loop is CASSRTGYGTDTQYF.